Each of the 5 T cell receptor beta chains below was sequenced from the same sample in a study of blood T cell repertoires in COVID-19. This table comes from immunoSEQ multiplex PCR, and its TCRdb copy is limited to in-frame clones, with some not included. The sample lists approximately 98,000 clones, 60% to 85% seen once, with roughly 2% in the top ten. Sequencing was done on a sample of peripheral blood. Receptors originate from a woman in her thirties or forties with acute or convalescent COVID-19.

The J gene is TRBJ2-5, the V gene TRBV9, with TRBD1 matching over 8 bases. This CDR3 is 14 amino acids long. V lost 6 bases, J lost 5 bases, and 9 bases stayed unmatched. CDR1 is SGDLS, CDR2 YYNGEE, per germline. CDR3 residues: CASNSGGAWETQYF. CDR3 nucleotides: TGTGCCAGCAACTCAGGGGGCGCGTGGGAGACCCAGTACTTC.

CDR3 bases: TGTGCCAGCAGCAACGGGGGGGGCTTTTTTGATACGCAGTATTTT. Translated: CASSNGGGFFDTQYF. This sequence joins TRBV6-2 or TRBV6-3 and TRBJ2-3, with 8 positions matching TRBD2. The V segment lost 6 bases and the J segment 6 bases; nucleotides outside the gene matches: 11. Germline CDR1 reads MNHEY; CDR2 reads SVGEGT. This CDR3 has 15 amino acids.

The chain carries TRBV6-6 and TRBJ1-6; D unresolved. Trimming left V 5 bases short and J 6 bases short, with 14 bases between. This CDR3 contains 15 residues. Germline lookup yields CDR1 MNHNY and CDR2 SVGAGI (reference sequence). CDR3 sequence: CASSPTRSSNSPLHF. For the CDR3, the DNA is TGTGCCAGCAGTCCCACCCGGTCGTCTAATTCACCCCTCCACTTT.

There are a few counts of this clone. The chain's CDR3 is CASSPGLGINTEAFF. In DNA, the CDR3 is TGCGCCAGCAGCCCAGGTTTGGGTATCAACACTGAAGCTTTCTTT. V is TRBV5-1 and J is TRBJ1-1; no firm D call. The CDR3 is 15 amino acids. The V gene lost 4 bases and the J gene lost 2 bases, with 15 bases spanning the gap. Germline V gene sequence: CDR1 SGHRS, CDR2 YFSETQ.

J is TRBJ2-3 and V is TRBV9, with a possible D match to TRBD2 (6 bases). The germline V and J ends were trimmed by 0 bases and 15 bases, with 23 bases remaining between them. Germline assignment: CDR1 SGDLS and CDR2 YYNGEE. The CDR3 consists of 15 residues. CDR3 amino acids: CASSVGNDVGELAYF. CDR3 DNA sequence: TGTGCCAGCAGCGTAGGAAATGATGTGGGGGAACTAGCTTATTTT.